This is a list of T cell receptor beta chains from one sample in a study of OX40 agonist ivuxolimab in advanced cancers. The method was immunoSEQ multiplex PCR; TCRdb's version includes in-frame clones alone and lacks a portion of them. The sample contains 51,000 or so clones, about nine tenths of which appear only once. The source was CD4+ or CD8+ T cells sorted from blood, collected in a trial of the OX40 agonist ivuxolimab. These receptors all stem from an adult with an advanced solid tumor such as melanoma, head and neck, liver or kidney cancer. Each CDR3 is given with its conserved first and last residue. The order of the fields is J gene, V gene, clone size, D gene, CDR3 DNA, CDR3 protein. A D gene is named only where the DNA matches it firmly. Clone size is stated in some rows and not others, as once, few, many or a class when expanded.

J: TRBJ2-5
V: TRBV9
size: once
D: .
DNA: TGTGCCAGCAGTGGGGGAGGTTACCAAGAGACCCAGTACTTC
CDR3: CASSGGGYQETQYF

J: TRBJ2-2
V: TRBV9
size: .
D: .
DNA: TGTGCCAGCAGCCCTGGGACCCAGAACGTCGGGGAGCTGTTTTTT
CDR3: CASSPGTQNVGELFF

J: TRBJ2-7
V: TRBV19
size: .
D: .
DNA: TGTGCCAGTAGTATCGGGGGAGAAGAGCAGTACTTC
CDR3: CASSIGGEEQYF

J: TRBJ2-3
V: TRBV18
size: .
D: .
DNA: TGTGCCAGCTCACCTGACGGCGAAGACACAGATACGCAGTATTTT
CDR3: CASSPDGEDTDTQYF

J: TRBJ2-3
V: TRBV21-1
size: .
D: .
DNA: TGTGCCAGCAGCCCTCACCGGACTACCGAATTTCTTAGCACAGATACGCAGTATTTT
CDR3: CASSPHRTTEFLSTDTQYF

J: TRBJ1-6
V: TRBV27
size: .
D: .
DNA: TGTGCCAGCCCGGGGGAATACTATAATTCACCCCTCCACTTT
CDR3: CASPGEYYNSPLHF

J: TRBJ2-7
V: TRBV19
size: .
D: .
DNA: TGTGCCAGTAGTGCAGGGCCGGCTCTATACGAGCAGTACTTC
CDR3: CASSAGPALYEQYF

J: TRBJ2-7
V: TRBV9
size: .
D: TRBD2
DNA: TGTGCCAGCAGCGTAGAGTCGTATATAGCGGGGGGGTCCTACGAGCAGTACTTC
CDR3: CASSVESYIAGGSYEQYF

J: TRBJ1-2
V: TRBV10-3
size: .
D: TRBD1
DNA: TGTGCCATCAGGCCCGGGACAGCAGCTAACTATGGCTACACCTTC
CDR3: CAIRPGTAANYGYTF

J: TRBJ1-3
V: TRBV7-9
size: once
D: TRBD1
DNA: TGTGCCAGCAGAGTGACAGGGAACTCTGGAAACACCATATATTTT
CDR3: CASRVTGNSGNTIYF

J: TRBJ1-1
V: TRBV19
size: .
D: TRBD1
DNA: TGTGCCAGTAGTATGGGACAGGTGAACACTGAAGCTTTCTTT
CDR3: CASSMGQVNTEAFF

J: TRBJ1-2
V: TRBV6-5
size: .
D: .
DNA: TGTGCCAGCAGTCCCCCGGGACTAGTTGGCTACACCTTC
CDR3: CASSPPGLVGYTF

J: TRBJ2-5
V: TRBV15
size: once
D: .
DNA: TGTGCCACCAGCACCACGGGGGACCAAGAGACCCAGTACTTC
CDR3: CATSTTGDQETQYF

J: TRBJ2-3
V: TRBV6-1
size: .
D: .
DNA: TGTGCCAGCAGTGAAATGGTGGGGTCCTCAGATACGCAGTATTTT
CDR3: CASSEMVGSSDTQYF

J: TRBJ1-5
V: TRBV5-6
size: .
D: .
DNA: TGTGCCAGCAGCTCTGTAGGTTGGGAAAGCAATCAGCCCCAGCATTTT
CDR3: CASSSVGWESNQPQHF

J: TRBJ2-7
V: TRBV7-9
size: .
D: .
DNA: TGTGCCAGCAGCCTGCGGACAGCTGGTCCCGAGCAGTACTTC
CDR3: CASSLRTAGPEQYF

J: TRBJ1-1
V: TRBV4-1
size: .
D: .
DNA: TGCGCCAGCAGCCAAGAAGAGGGGTCGGGGACTGAAGCTTTCTTT
CDR3: CASSQEEGSGTEAFF

J: TRBJ1-1
V: TRBV5-1
size: .
D: TRBD1
DNA: TGCGCCAGCAGCGCCGGACAGGGACGCACTGAAGCTTTCTTT
CDR3: CASSAGQGRTEAFF

J: TRBJ2-7
V: TRBV5-5
size: .
D: TRBD1
DNA: TGTGCCAGCAGCTTGAAGTCCGCGGAACAGGGGTACTACGAGCAGTACTTC
CDR3: CASSLKSAEQGYYEQYF

J: TRBJ2-3
V: TRBV29-1
size: .
D: .
DNA: TGCAGCGCCGAGGTGGGGGAAGCAGATACGCAGTATTTT
CDR3: CSAEVGEADTQYF

J: TRBJ1-1
V: TRBV27
size: .
D: .
DNA: TGTGCCAGCAGTTTATTGGCGGTTACGAACACTGAAGCTTTCTTT
CDR3: CASSLLAVTNTEAFF

J: TRBJ2-5
V: TRBV5-1
size: .
D: TRBD1
DNA: TGCGCCAGCAGCCCCGGACAGGGGGGAGAGACCCAGTACTTC
CDR3: CASSPGQGGETQYF

J: TRBJ2-3
V: TRBV2
size: .
D: .
DNA: TGTGCCAGCAGAGGGGGGGGTACGCAGTATTTT
CDR3: CASRGGGTQYF

J: TRBJ1-2
V: TRBV5-1
size: .
D: TRBD1
DNA: TGCGCCAGCAGCCCTGAAAGCGACAGGGCCTATGAATCCAACTATGGCTACACCTTC
CDR3: CASSPESDRAYESNYGYTF

J: TRBJ2-7
V: TRBV29-1
size: .
D: .
DNA: TGCAGCGTTGAAGCAGGGCTGGGGGAGCAGTACTTC
CDR3: CSVEAGLGEQYF

J: TRBJ1-5
V: TRBV6-5
size: .
D: .
DNA: TGTGCCAGCAGTTCCTCGTGGGGTAGTGGTCAGCCCCAGCATTTT
CDR3: CASSSSWGSGQPQHF

J: TRBJ2-3
V: TRBV27
size: .
D: TRBD2
DNA: TGTGCCAGCAGTTTTTCGCTAGCGGGGTTCTTGGATACGCAGTATTTT
CDR3: CASSFSLAGFLDTQYF